Described below is a single T cell receptor (beta chain) sequence and its context. This specimen comes from a study of monozygotic twins with cystic fibrosis. Sequencing used immunoSEQ multiplex PCR; TCRdb keeps in-frame clones, though not all of them. The data hold about 36,000 clones, with over 80% observed a single time. Between the trimmed V and J ends, which lost 1 base and 3 bases, there was a span of 12 bases. Germline CDR1 is MGHDK and CDR2 is SYGVNS. CDR3 length: 16 residues. The sequence was obtained from a boy under 10 years old with cystic fibrosis. The V call is TRBV25-1, the J call TRBJ2-2; weak D call: TRBD2 (7 bases). Source material: blood. The CDR3 region has the DNA TGTGCCAGCAGTGAATCCCGGGGGGCAGACACCGGGGAGCTGTTTTTT. Protein product: CASSESRGADTGELFF.